This TCR beta chain was captured in a study of post-analysis software for immune sequencing data. The CDR3 totals 12 residues. V was clipped by 6 bases and J by 2 bases; unmatched bases: 1. CDR1 MNHEY and CDR2 SVGEGT come from the germline V gene. Only one count was recorded for this clonotype. Antigen unknown. A much larger clone sits a single nucleotide away, making a read error possible. Unique molecular identifiers were built into the TCR beta cDNA libraries. Input amounts of roughly 0.85 to 10 million T cells were used. These gave some 500,000 cDNA molecules, so each molecule approximated one T cell. In TCRdb, the PCR reads were re-called with MiXCR into one record per CDR3 protein. Of roughly 800,000 distinct CDR3 sequences in the sample, roughly half are singletons; the top ten hold around 4.5%. Overall study findings and caveats: Five TRBV segments, including TRBV5-6, TRBV5-1 and TRBV20-1, were more frequent in patients than controls.

The TCR was taken from a girl aged 10 to 17 with multiple sclerosis. Sequencing was carried out using blood. The chain has TRBV6-2 or TRBV6-3 and TRBJ2-7; 7 nucleotides align to TRBD1. CDR3 nucleotides: TGTGCCAGCAGCGGACAGGCCTACGAGCAGTACTTC. This gives the protein CASSGQAYEQYF.